Listed below are T cell receptor beta chains from one sample, sequenced in a study of vaccination and CD4 T cells after COVID-19. TCRdb reprocessed the PCR reads via MiXCR and lists one record per CDR3 protein. The sample lists about 15,000 distinct CDR3 sequences; 78% were seen once. These TCRs are of unknown antigen specificity. The sample here was CD4+ T cells from blood, cultured in vitro, taken after SARS-CoV-2 vaccination. The receptors were gathered from a human donor who received a COVID-19 vaccine. Each CDR3 is given with its conserved first and last residue. A D gene is named only where the DNA matches it firmly. The size entry is marked missing in some rows and otherwise reads once, few, many or a size class.

. TRBJ2-3 TRBV6-5 . CASSYPDSPDTQYF TGTGCCAGCAGTTACCCCGACTCCCCGGATACGCAGTATTTT
. TRBJ1-2 TRBV2 TRBD1 CASSESRGYRRNYGYTF TGTGCCAGCAGTGAAAGCAGGGGGTATAGACGTAACTATGGCTACACCTTC
few TRBJ1-2 TRBV29-1 . CSVFTVAGTGSNYGYTF TGCAGCGTTTTCACGGTGGCAGGTACAGGATCCAACTATGGCTACACCTTC
. TRBJ1-5 TRBV10-3 . CAISEFGQPQHF TGTGCCATCAGTGAGTTTGGTCAGCCCCAGCATTTT
. TRBJ2-5 TRBV20-1 . CSARDRQGLMGAQETQYF TGCAGTGCTAGAGATCGGCAGGGACTGATGGGGGCACAAGAGACCCAGTACTTC
. TRBJ2-7 TRBV7-2 TRBD2 CASSPRTGGTYEQYF TGTGCCAGCAGCCCGCGGACGGGGGGGACCTACGAGCAGTACTTC
. TRBJ1-5 TRBV24-1 . CATSDPDGNQPQHF TGTGCCACCAGTGACCCGGACGGCAATCAGCCCCAGCATTTT
. TRBJ2-5 TRBV30 TRBD1 CAWSPRQGGTQYF TGTGCCTGGAGTCCCCGACAGGGTGGGACCCAGTACTTC
. TRBJ1-5 TRBV2 . CASGNRVNQPQHF TGTGCCAGCGGAAACAGGGTTAATCAGCCCCAGCATTTT
. TRBJ1-2 TRBV7-9 TRBD1 CASSLGTANYGYTF TGTGCCAGCAGCTTGGGGACAGCCAACTATGGCTACACCTTC
. TRBJ1-2 TRBV6-5 TRBD1 CASSYRVEQGARGYTF TGTGCCAGCAGTTATAGGGTGGAGCAGGGGGCGCGGGGCTACACCTTC
once TRBJ1-1 TRBV30 . CAWSVLRAMNTEAFF TGTGCCTGGAGTGTATTGAGGGCTATGAACACTGAAGCTTTCTTT